This T cell receptor beta chain came from a study of cytomegalovirus exposure and HLA in healthy donors. Study-wide points: An ancestry cluster, one associated with Asian ancestry, reportedly showed fewer N-insertions than the approximately 670-donor mean in a later analysis. Analysis was carried out at a later point, and it linked a missense DCLRE1C variant to TCR beta V- and J-gene trimming. Among the CMV-associated chains, three were confirmed in vitro as specific for CMV antigens.

In regard to this clone: Its specificity is not known.

CDR1 is SGHVS and CDR2 is FQNEAQ in the germline V gene. This CDR3 region has 17 residues. The V end lost 4 bases, the J end lost 0 bases, and 16 bases lay between the germline ends. A multiplex PCR was run with 60 Vbeta primers and 13 Jbeta primers. Produced via immunoSEQ multiplex PCR; TCRdb's table is partial and in-frame only. Recorded for this sample: some 130,000 clones. The V call is TRBV7-8, the J call TRBJ1-5; D is uncertain. What was sequenced was PBMCs. The sequence was obtained from a man younger than 35 in good health and CMV-seronegative. The CDR3 sequence is CASSYLEFGSSNQPQHF. DNA for the CDR3: TGTGCCAGCAGCTACCTCGAATTTGGCAGTAGCAATCAGCCCCAGCATTTT.